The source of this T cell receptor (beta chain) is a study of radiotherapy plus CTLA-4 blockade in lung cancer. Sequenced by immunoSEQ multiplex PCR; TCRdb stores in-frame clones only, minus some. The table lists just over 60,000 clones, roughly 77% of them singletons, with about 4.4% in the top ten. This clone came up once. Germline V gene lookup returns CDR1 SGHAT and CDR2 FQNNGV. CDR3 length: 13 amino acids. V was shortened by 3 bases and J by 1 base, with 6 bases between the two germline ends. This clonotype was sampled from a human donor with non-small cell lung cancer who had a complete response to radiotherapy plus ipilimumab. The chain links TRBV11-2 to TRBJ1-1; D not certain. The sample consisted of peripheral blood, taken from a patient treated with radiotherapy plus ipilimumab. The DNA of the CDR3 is TGTGCCAGCAGCTTGTTCTGGAACACTGAAGCTTTCTTT. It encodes CASSLFWNTEAFF.